This T cell receptor (beta chain) stems from a study of blood T cells in healthy people across ages. Overall study findings and caveats: There was a strong correlation between TCR beta diversity and naive T cell percentage.

V lost 0 bases and J 6 bases, leaving 11 bases between the germline ends. CDR1 is LGHNA, CDR2 YSLEER, per germline. The CDR3 has 15 amino acids. On this clonotype itself: The antigen is undetermined.

Sample-barcoded 5' priming and a J-beta primer mix drove a second PCR of roughly 7 to 11 cycles. One entry per CDR3 protein results from TCRdb running MiXCR on the 5' RACE reads. The sample yields about 900,000 distinct CDR3 sequences, approximately 49% seen once. The chain recombines TRBV4-3 with TRBJ2-2; D call uncertain. This TCR was recovered from a man aged 25-40 years in good health. Sequencing was performed on blood. The CDR3 here is CASSQDDLVAGELFF. CDR3 DNA sequence: TGCGCCAGCAGCCAAGATGACCTAGTGGCCGGGGAGCTGTTTTTT.